Below, one TCR beta chain is given with its context. Disease duration under 2 months; hyperthyroidism patients were aged 18 to 65. The data originate from a study of T cells in Graves' hyperthyroidism and ophthalmopathy. There were TCR beta CDR3 regions amplified from RNA transcripts. The TCR CDR3 was amplified in a first-round RT-PCR using the HTBI primer set. TCRdb re-analysed the multiplex PCR reads in MiXCR, keeping a single row per CDR3 protein. In the table there are about 400,000 distinct CDR3 sequences, 15% to 18% of which are singletons. The CDR3 contains 16 residues. From germline, CDR1 is ENHRY and CDR2 SYGVKD. Trimming stripped 2 bases from V and 4 bases from J, with 18 bases between.

The chain has TRBV10-3 and TRBJ2-7; D is unclear. Material: blood. This TCR came from a woman under 30 with Graves' hyperthyroidism that later progressed to Graves' ophthalmopathy. CDR3 region: CAISEALLLGKYEQYF. DNA for the CDR3: TGTGCCATCAGTGAGGCCCTCCTCTTGGGAAAGTACGAGCAGTACTTC.